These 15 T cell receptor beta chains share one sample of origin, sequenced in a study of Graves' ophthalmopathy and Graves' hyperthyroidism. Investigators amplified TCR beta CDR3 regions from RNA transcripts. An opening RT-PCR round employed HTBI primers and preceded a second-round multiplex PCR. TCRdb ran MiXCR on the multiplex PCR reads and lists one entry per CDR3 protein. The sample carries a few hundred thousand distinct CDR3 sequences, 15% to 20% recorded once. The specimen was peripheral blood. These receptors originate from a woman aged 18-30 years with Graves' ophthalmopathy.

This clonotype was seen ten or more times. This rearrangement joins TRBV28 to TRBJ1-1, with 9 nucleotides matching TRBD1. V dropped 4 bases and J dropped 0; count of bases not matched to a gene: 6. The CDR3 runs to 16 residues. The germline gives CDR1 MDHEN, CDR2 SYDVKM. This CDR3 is CASSWGGQGMNTEAFF. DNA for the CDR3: TGTGCCAGCAGTTGGGGGGGACAGGGCATGAACACTGAAGCTTTCTTT.

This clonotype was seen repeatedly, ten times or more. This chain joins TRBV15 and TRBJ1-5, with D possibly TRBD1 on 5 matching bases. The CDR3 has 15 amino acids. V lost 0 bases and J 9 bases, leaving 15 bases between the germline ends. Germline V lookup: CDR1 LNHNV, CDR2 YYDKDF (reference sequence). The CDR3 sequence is CATSRDRWGIWPQHF. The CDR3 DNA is TGTGCCACCAGCAGAGATCGTTGGGGGATATGGCCCCAGCATTTT.

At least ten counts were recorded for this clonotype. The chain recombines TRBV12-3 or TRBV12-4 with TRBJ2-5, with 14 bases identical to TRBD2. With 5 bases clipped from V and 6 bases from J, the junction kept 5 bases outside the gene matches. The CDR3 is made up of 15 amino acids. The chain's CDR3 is CASSPGTSGSKTQYF. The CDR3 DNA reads TGTGCCAGCAGTCCAGGGACTAGCGGGAGCAAGACCCAGTACTTC.

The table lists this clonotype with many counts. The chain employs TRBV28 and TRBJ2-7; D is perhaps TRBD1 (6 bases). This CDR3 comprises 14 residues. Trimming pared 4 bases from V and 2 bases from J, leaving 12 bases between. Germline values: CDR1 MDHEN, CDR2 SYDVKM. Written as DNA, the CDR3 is TGTGCCAGCAGTTCCGGACAGTTACCCTACGAGCAGTACTTC. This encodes CASSSGQLPYEQYF.

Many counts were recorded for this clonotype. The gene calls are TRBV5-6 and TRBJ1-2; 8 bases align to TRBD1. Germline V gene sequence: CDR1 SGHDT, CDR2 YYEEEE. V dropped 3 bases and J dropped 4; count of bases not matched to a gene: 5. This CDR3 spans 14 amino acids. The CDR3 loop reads CASSWDRQGYGYTF. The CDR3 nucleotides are TGTGCCAGCAGCTGGGACAGGCAGGGCTATGGCTACACCTTC.

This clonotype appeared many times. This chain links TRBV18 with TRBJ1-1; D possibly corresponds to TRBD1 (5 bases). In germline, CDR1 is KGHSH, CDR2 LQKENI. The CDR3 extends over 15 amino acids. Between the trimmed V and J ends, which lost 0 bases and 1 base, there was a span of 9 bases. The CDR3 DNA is TGTGCCAGCTCACCACCGTCGGGACGGAACACTGAAGCTTTCTTT. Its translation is CASSPPSGRNTEAFF. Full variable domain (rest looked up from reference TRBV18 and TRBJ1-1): NAGVMQNPRHLVRRRGQEARLRCSPMKGHSHVYWYRQLPEEGLKFMVYLQKENIIDESGMPKERFSAEFPKEGPSILRIQQVVRGDSAAYFCASSPPSGRNTEAFFGQGTRLTVV.

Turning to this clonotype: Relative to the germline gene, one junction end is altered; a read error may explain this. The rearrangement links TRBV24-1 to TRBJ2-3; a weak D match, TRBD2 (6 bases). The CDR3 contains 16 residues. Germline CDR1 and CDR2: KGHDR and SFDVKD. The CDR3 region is CATSAAPGTRTDTQYF. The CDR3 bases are TGTGCCACTAGTGCCGCGCCCGGGACTCGTACAGATACGCAGTATTTT.

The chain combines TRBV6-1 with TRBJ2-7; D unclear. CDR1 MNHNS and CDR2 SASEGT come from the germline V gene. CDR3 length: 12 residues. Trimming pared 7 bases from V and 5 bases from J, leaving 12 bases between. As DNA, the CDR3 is TGTGCCAGCACAAGCGTATCACACGAGCAGTACTTC. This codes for CASTSVSHEQYF.

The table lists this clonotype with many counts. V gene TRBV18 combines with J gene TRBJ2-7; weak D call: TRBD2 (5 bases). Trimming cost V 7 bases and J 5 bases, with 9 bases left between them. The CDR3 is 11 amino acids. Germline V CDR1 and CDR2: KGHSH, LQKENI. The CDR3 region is CASYQRDEQYF. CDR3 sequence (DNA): TGTGCCAGCTACCAGAGGGACGAGCAGTACTTC.

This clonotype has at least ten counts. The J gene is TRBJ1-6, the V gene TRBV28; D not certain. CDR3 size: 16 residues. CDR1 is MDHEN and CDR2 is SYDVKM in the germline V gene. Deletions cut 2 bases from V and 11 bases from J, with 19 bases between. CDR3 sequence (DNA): TGTGCCAGCAGTTTAGGGCAGGCACAATCTCTTCCACCCCTCCACTTT. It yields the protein CASSLGQAQSLPPLHF.

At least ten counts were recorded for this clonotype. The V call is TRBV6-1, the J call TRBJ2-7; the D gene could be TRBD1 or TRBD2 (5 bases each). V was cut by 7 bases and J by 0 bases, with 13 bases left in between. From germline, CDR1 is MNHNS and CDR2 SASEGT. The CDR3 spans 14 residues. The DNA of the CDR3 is TGTGCCAGCATGAGGGACGCGAACTCCTACGAGCAGTACTTC. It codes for CASMRDANSYEQYF.

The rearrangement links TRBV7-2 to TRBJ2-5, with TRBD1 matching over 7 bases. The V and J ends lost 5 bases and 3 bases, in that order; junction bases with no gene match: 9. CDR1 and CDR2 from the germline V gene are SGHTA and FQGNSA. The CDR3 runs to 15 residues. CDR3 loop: CASSPQTGPKETQYF. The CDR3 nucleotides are TGTGCCAGCAGCCCCCAGACAGGGCCAAAAGAGACCCAGTACTTC.

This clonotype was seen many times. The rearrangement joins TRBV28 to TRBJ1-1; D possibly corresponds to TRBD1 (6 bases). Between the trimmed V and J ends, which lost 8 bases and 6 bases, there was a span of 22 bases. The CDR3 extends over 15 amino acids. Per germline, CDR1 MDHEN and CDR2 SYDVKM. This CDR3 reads CASLLRGGIRSEAFF. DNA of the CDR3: TGTGCCAGCCTTTTAAGGGGGGGGATAAGGTCTGAAGCTTTCTTT.

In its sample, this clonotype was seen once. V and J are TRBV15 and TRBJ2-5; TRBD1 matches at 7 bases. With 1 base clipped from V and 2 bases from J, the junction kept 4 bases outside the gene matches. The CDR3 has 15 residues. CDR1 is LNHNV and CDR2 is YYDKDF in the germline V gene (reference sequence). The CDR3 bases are TGTGCCACCAGCAGAGTGGGCAGGGGGCAAGAGACCCAGTACTTC. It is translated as CATSRVGRGQETQYF.

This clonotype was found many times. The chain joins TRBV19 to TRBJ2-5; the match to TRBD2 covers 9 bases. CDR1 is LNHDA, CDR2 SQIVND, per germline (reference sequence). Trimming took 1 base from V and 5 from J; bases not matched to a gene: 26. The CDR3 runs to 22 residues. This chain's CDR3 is CASSIVGPRQAGGRRTMETQYF. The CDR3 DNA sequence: TGTGCCAGTAGTATAGTAGGGCCACGTCAAGCGGGAGGTCGGCGGACGATGGAGACCCAGTACTTC.